These 3 T cell receptor beta chains were sequenced from one sample in a study of Ad26.COV2.S vaccination and SARS-CoV-2 variants (dated by TCRdb to about 2021). The library was built by means of the immunoSEQ multiplex PCR assay. What TCRdb holds here is the immuneACCESS table cut down to in-frame rearrangements. Part of the clones is not present; checked against another copy, under half of the missing clones reflect an unresolved V gene, and the others are unexplained. The sample has 120,000 to 150,000 clones on record, approximately 90% of them singletons. Approximately 5% of the sample rests with the top ten. Per the publication, the time point label means: individuals recovered from natural SARS-CoV-2 infection. Sequences were derived from peripheral blood, sampled after recovery from COVID-19. These receptor sequences come from a human donor who had recovered from COVID-19.

The V call is TRBV7-9, the J call TRBJ2-5; TRBD2 matches at 14 bases. The CDR3 is 18 residues long. Germline loops: CDR1 SEHNR, CDR2 FQNEAQ (reference sequence). Trimming removed 5 bases from V and 4 bases from J; junction bases left unmatched: 12. The chain's CDR3 is CASSTRLAGGHLGETQYF. Written as DNA, the CDR3 is TGTGCCAGCAGCACCCGACTAGCGGGGGGGCATTTGGGAGAGACCCAGTACTTC.

The chain couples TRBV30 to TRBJ1-2, with TRBD1 matching over 7 bases. The CDR3 is made up of 14 amino acids. Losses at the gene ends were 4 bases for V and 7 bases for J; bases not matched to a gene: 12. The V gene's germline CDR1 is GTSNPN and CDR2 SVGIG (reference sequence). The CDR3 reads CAWKSPGTAGGYTF. CDR3 nucleotides: TGTGCCTGGAAGTCCCCTGGGACAGCGGGTGGCTACACCTTC.

The J gene is TRBJ2-7, the V gene TRBV27; D is perhaps TRBD1 (5 bases). Germline lookup yields CDR1 MNHEY and CDR2 SMNVEV (reference sequence). The CDR3 totals 15 residues. V lost 0 bases to trimming and J lost 3 bases, with 12 bases between them. Here the CDR3 DNA reads TGTGCCAGCAGTTTATCCCAGGGTGGTGTCTACGAGCAGTACTTC. Protein sequence: CASSLSQGGVYEQYF.